These T cell receptor beta chains were read from a single sample in a study of blood T cell repertoires in COVID-19. The assay was immunoSEQ multiplex PCR, and TCRdb's table has in-frame clones only and misses some. Of some 420,000 clones in the sample, more than 80% were seen once. Material for sequencing was PBMCs or T cells enriched from blood (not recorded which). The receptors originated from a man younger than 45 who had recovered from COVID-19. The conserved cysteine and the conserved F or W are not part of the CDR3 here. Fields, in order: CDR3 protein, clone size, V gene. Expanded clones are given a class, and other clones once, few, many or no size at all.

CDR3 protein: ASSTGQGYEQY; clone size: once; V gene: TRBV7-3
CDR3 protein: ASSPSSSSGRKF; clone size: -; V gene: TRBV7-2
CDR3 protein: ASSDSGTNNYGYT; clone size: -; V gene: TRBV6-4
CDR3 protein: AWSGDSRTEAF; clone size: -; V gene: TRBV30
CDR3 protein: ACTFSGVSYEQY; clone size: -; V gene: TRBV30
CDR3 protein: ASNSGKGTYEQY; clone size: -; V gene: TRBV2
CDR3 protein: AWSHTGMGQETQY; clone size: once; V gene: TRBV30
CDR3 protein: ASRIGWRAQYTTGELF; clone size: once; V gene: TRBV27
CDR3 protein: ASSLDPAGATDTQY; clone size: -; V gene: TRBV5-1
CDR3 protein: ASRNRVLGEQY; clone size: -; V gene: TRBV6-5
CDR3 protein: ASRPGVGQGNTEAF; clone size: once; V gene: TRBV4-2
CDR3 protein: AISYSRDTDSGNTIY; clone size: -; V gene: TRBV10-3